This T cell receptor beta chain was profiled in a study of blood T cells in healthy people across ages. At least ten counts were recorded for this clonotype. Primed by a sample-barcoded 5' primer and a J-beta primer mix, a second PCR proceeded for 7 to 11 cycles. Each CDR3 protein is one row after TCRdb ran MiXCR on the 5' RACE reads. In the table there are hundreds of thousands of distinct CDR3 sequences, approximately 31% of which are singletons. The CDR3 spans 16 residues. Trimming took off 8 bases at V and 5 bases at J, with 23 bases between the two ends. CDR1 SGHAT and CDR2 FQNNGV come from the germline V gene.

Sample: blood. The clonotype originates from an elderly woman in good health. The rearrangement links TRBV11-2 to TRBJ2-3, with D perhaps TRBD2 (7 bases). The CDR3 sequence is CASGQGKRGRRDTQYF. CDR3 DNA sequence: TGTGCCAGCGGCCAGGGGAAGCGGGGCCGACGAGATACGCAGTATTTT.